This T cell receptor beta chain was captured in a study of post-analysis software for immune sequencing data. On the study more broadly: The disease courses spanned relapsing-remitting, secondary progressive and progressive-relapsing forms of multiple sclerosis. General observations from the study: Controls' normalized Chao1 diversity significantly exceeded that of multiple sclerosis patients. Comparison of patients with controls showed about 5 TRBV segments more frequent in patients, TRBV5-6, TRBV5-1 and TRBV20-1 among them. Clustering by F measure revealed strong co-clustering among samples prepared together in one batch.

Comment on this clonotype: Antigen specificity is unknown.

The V end was cut by 0 bases, the J end by 6 bases, with 11 bases between. The V gene's germline CDR1 is DFQATT and CDR2 SNEGSKA (reference sequence). The CDR3 runs 14 residues. Unique-molecular-identifier-tagged TCR beta cDNA libraries were used. From around 1 to 9.1 million T cells, 400,000 to 500,000 cDNA molecules were obtained. Each CDR3 protein gets one entry after TCRdb re-called the PCR reads with MiXCR. The sample holds about 540,000 distinct CDR3 sequences, roughly 34% seen once. The chain employs TRBV20-1 and TRBJ1-4; D perhaps matches TRBD1 (5 bases). This sequence was found in a girl aged 2 to 17 with multiple sclerosis. What was sequenced was blood. CDR3 nucleotides: TGCAGTGCTAGAGACGGGGGAATGGATGAAAAACTGTTTTTT. Protein product: CSARDGGMDEKLFF.